This T cell receptor beta chain was sequenced during a study of cytomegalovirus exposure and HLA in healthy donors. Overall study context: For the roughly 400 genotyped donors, 81% fell within the Caucasian-associated ancestry cluster.

60 Vbeta and 13 Jbeta primers were used in PCR. Produced via immunoSEQ multiplex PCR; TCRdb's table is partial and in-frame only. This table has some 270,000 clones, approximately 91% appearing once. Study-wide results and caveats: A later analysis found that most CMV-associated TCR beta chains appeared HLA-restricted. Cytomegalovirus-associated TCR beta chains were listed, numbering 150 to 200.

As regards this clone: The antigen remains undetermined.

Donors sampled were nominally healthy, though unrecorded immune exposures were likely. Germline V gene sequence: CDR1 LNHDA, CDR2 SQIVND (reference sequence). This CDR3 region has 14 residues. V lost 9 bases to trimming and J lost 4 bases, with 16 bases between them. The specimen was PBMCs. The sequence derives from a girl aged 2-10 years in good health and CMV-seronegative. The genes are TRBV19 and TRBJ2-1; possible D gene TRBD2, 6 bases. The CDR3 DNA follows: TGTGCCAGCAGCGGGTTCCGGGGATACAATGAGCAGTTCTTC. This encodes CASSGFRGYNEQFF.